This T cell receptor (beta chain) originates from a study of vaccination effects on CD4 cells after COVID-19. Study-wide points: Marked clonal contraction was seen late after vaccination (in both infection- and vaccine-induced clones).

Comments on this clone: Its target is not known.

Measured with immunoSEQ multiplex PCR; TCRdb has only the in-frame clones, and not every one. The data contain about 45,000 clones, around three quarters of them singletons. V dropped 5 bases and J dropped 2 bases, with 9 bases sitting between them. Germline lookup yields CDR1 MRHNA and CDR2 SNTAGT. The CDR3 covers 14 residues. Ahead of sequencing, the ViraFEST assay grew antigen-specific CD4+ T cells using viral peptide pools. The authors isolated CD4+ T cells after around 9 days of culture. Vaccinees lacked prior SARS-CoV-2 infection and tested negative for nucleocapsid antibodies. The sequence was collected from a human donor who received a COVID-19 vaccine. The sample in question was CD4+ T cells from PBMCs cultured with SARS-CoV-2 spike peptides, obtained before COVID-19 vaccination. This chain connects TRBV6-4 to TRBJ2-2; D call uncertain. The CDR3 loop is CASSLSRNTGELFF. Written as DNA, the CDR3 is TGTGCCAGCAGTTTGTCCAGAAACACCGGGGAGCTGTTTTTT.